The entry below gives a single TCR beta chain sequence along with its context. The antigen remains unidentified. Ophthalmopathy patients had moderate-to-severe active disease, CAS ≥3, NOSPECS ≥4, and disease duration under 3 months. The data stem from a study of T cells in Graves' hyperthyroidism and ophthalmopathy. General observations from the study: Ophthalmopathy was predicted by the model a median of approximately 6 months ahead of onset.

Researchers took RNA transcripts and amplified the TCR beta CDR3 regions from them. First-round RT-PCR of the TCR CDR3 relied on the HTBI primer set. TCRdb used MiXCR to reprocess the multiplex PCR reads, holding one entry per CDR3 protein. Of hundreds of thousands of distinct CDR3 sequences listed, more than 12% are singletons. The receptor's source is a woman in her forties or fifties with Graves' ophthalmopathy. The sequencing input was blood.

Here the CDR3 reads CSVRTGGETQYF. The CDR3 nucleotides read TGCAGCGTGAGGACAGGGGGAGAGACCCAGTACTTC. The chain links TRBV29-1 to TRBJ2-5, with TRBD1 matching over 10 bases. From germline, CDR1 is SQVTM and CDR2 ANQGSEA. The V gene end was trimmed by 6 bases and the J gene end by 4 bases; junction bases not matched to a gene: 2. The CDR3 has 12 amino acids.